This T cell receptor (beta chain) came from a study of T cell responses to AZD1222 COVID-19 vaccine. Per the germline V gene, CDR1 is MNHEY and CDR2 is SMNVEV (reference sequence). The CDR3 has 16 residues. V shed 1 base and J 7 bases; nucleotides not matched to a gene: 11. In regard to this clone: Its antigen is currently unknown.

Assay used: immunoSEQ multiplex PCR; TCRdb lists only in-frame clones, some missing. Of about 130,000 clones listed, 88% are singletons. Study observations and caveats: Mapped onto spike, vaccine-associated CD4 TCRs spanned it and were dominant at 160-218 and 743-854. Donors in the cohort were predominantly white British and more often female, and clonal diversity was possibly underestimated.

The sequence derives from an adult in good health. V gene TRBV27 combines with J gene TRBJ2-7, with 9 nucleotides matching TRBD2. The material sequenced was peripheral blood, taken on day 0 of AZD1222 vaccination. This CDR3 is CASSLYSAGGPLEQYF. The DNA for the CDR3 is TGTGCCAGCAGTTTATATTCCGCGGGAGGGCCACTGGAGCAGTACTTC.